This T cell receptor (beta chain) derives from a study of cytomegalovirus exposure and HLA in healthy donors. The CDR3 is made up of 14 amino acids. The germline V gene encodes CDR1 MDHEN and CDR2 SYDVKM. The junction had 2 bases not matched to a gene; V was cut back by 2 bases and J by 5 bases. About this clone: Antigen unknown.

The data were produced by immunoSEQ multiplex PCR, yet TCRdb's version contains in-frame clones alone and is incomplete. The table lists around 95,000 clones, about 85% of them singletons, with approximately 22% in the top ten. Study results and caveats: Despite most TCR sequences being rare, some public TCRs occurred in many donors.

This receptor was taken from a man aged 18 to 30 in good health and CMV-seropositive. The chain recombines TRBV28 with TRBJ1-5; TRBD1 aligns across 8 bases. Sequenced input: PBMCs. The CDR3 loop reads CASSLQGAYQPQHF. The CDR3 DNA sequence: TGTGCCAGCAGTTTACAGGGGGCATATCAGCCCCAGCATTTT. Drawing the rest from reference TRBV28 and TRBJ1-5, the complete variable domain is DVKVTQSSRYLVKRTGEKVFLECVQDMDHENMFWYRQDPGLGLRLIYFSYDVKMKEKGDIPEGYSVSREKKERFSLILESASTNQTSMYLCASSLQGAYQPQHFGDGTRLSIL.